A selection of T cell receptor beta chains follows, all from one sample in a study of shared clonotypes between healthy human individuals. Using immunoSEQ multiplex PCR, the repertoire was profiled, and TCRdb retains in-frame clones only, with some absent. This sample has around 1 million clones, with less than 85% found just once. Source material: memory CD4+ T cells sorted from blood. The source is a man aged 18 to 35 in good health. CDR3s include the opening cysteine and the closing phenylalanine or tryptophan. Each record gives: V gene, D gene, J gene, clone size, CDR3 length, CDR3 protein, CDR3 DNA. The D gene is left open where the match is weak. Expanded clones get a size class; other rows say once, few or many, or leave the size out.

v_call: TRBV18; d_call: .; j_call: TRBJ2-2; clone_size: .; cdr3_length: 13; cdr3_aa: CASFIRGTGELFF; cdr3_nt: TGTGCCAGCTTCATACGGGGCACCGGGGAGCTGTTTTTT
v_call: TRBV18; d_call: .; j_call: TRBJ2-7; clone_size: .; cdr3_length: 11; cdr3_aa: CASSLQAEQYF; cdr3_nt: TGTGCCAGCTCACTTCAGGCCGAGCAGTACTTC
v_call: TRBV9; d_call: .; j_call: TRBJ1-2; clone_size: once; cdr3_length: 15; cdr3_aa: CASSVATDRTYGYTF; cdr3_nt: TGTGCCAGCAGCGTAGCTACCGACAGGACCTATGGCTACACCTTC
v_call: TRBV30; d_call: .; j_call: TRBJ1-1; clone_size: .; cdr3_length: 12; cdr3_aa: CALGRINTEAFF; cdr3_nt: TGTGCCTTAGGGCGCATAAACACTGAAGCTTTCTTT
v_call: TRBV6-1; d_call: .; j_call: TRBJ2-7; clone_size: few; cdr3_length: 13; cdr3_aa: CASGRDLAYEQYF; cdr3_nt: TGTGCCAGCGGGCGGGATTTGGCCTACGAGCAGTACTTC
v_call: TRBV6-5; d_call: .; j_call: TRBJ1-5; clone_size: few; cdr3_length: 13; cdr3_aa: CASTGGRNQPQHF; cdr3_nt: TGTGCCAGCACTGGAGGACGCAATCAGCCCCAGCATTTT
v_call: TRBV5-8; d_call: TRBD1; j_call: TRBJ1-4; clone_size: .; cdr3_length: 17; cdr3_aa: CASSLFRQDRVNEKLFF; cdr3_nt: TGTGCCAGCAGCTTGTTTCGGCAGGACAGGGTTAATGAAAAACTGTTTTTT
v_call: TRBV25-1; d_call: TRBD1; j_call: TRBJ1-6; clone_size: .; cdr3_length: 15; cdr3_aa: CASRDAGGGNSPLHF; cdr3_nt: TGTGCCAGCAGGGACGCCGGAGGGGGCAATTCACCCCTCCACTTT
v_call: TRBV7-6; d_call: .; j_call: TRBJ2-7; clone_size: .; cdr3_length: 15; cdr3_aa: CASSLDQGPIYEQYF; cdr3_nt: TGTGCCAGCAGCTTAGATCAGGGTCCCATCTACGAGCAGTACTTC
v_call: TRBV30; d_call: .; j_call: TRBJ2-3; clone_size: .; cdr3_length: 14; cdr3_aa: CAWAGAGPTDTQYF; cdr3_nt: TGTGCCTGGGCCGGCGCGGGGCCCACAGATACGCAGTATTTT
v_call: TRBV12-5; d_call: .; j_call: TRBJ2-1; clone_size: few; cdr3_length: 15; cdr3_aa: CASGSLAEAYHQQFF; cdr3_nt: TGTGCTAGTGGTTCATTAGCGGAAGCCTACCACCAGCAGTTCTTC
v_call: TRBV15; d_call: TRBD1; j_call: TRBJ2-5; clone_size: .; cdr3_length: 14; cdr3_aa: CATSRPTGAGTQYF; cdr3_nt: TGTGCCACCAGCAGACCGACAGGGGCCGGGACCCAGTACTTC
v_call: TRBV27; d_call: TRBD1; j_call: TRBJ1-6; clone_size: .; cdr3_length: 13; cdr3_aa: CASSDRGSSPLHF; cdr3_nt: TGTGCCAGCAGCGACAGGGGTAGTTCACCCCTCCACTTT
v_call: TRBV25-1; d_call: TRBD2; j_call: TRBJ2-3; clone_size: .; cdr3_length: 13; cdr3_aa: CASSPSGGGTQYF; cdr3_nt: TGTGCCAGCAGTCCTAGCGGGGGGGGTACGCAGTATTTT
v_call: TRBV6-6; d_call: .; j_call: TRBJ2-7; clone_size: .; cdr3_length: 12; cdr3_aa: CASSPTSYEQYF; cdr3_nt: TGTGCCAGCAGTCCGACTTCCTACGAGCAGTACTTC
v_call: TRBV7-2; d_call: .; j_call: TRBJ2-2; clone_size: .; cdr3_length: 15; cdr3_aa: CASSLGRGYTGELFF; cdr3_nt: TGTGCCAGCAGCTTAGGTCGGGGGTACACCGGGGAGCTGTTTTTT
v_call: TRBV10-3; d_call: .; j_call: TRBJ1-3; clone_size: .; cdr3_length: 19; cdr3_aa: CAISESNQGPGSTGNTIYF; cdr3_nt: TGTGCCATCAGTGAGTCGAATCAGGGGCCGGGGAGTACTGGAAACACCATATATTTT
v_call: TRBV29-1; d_call: .; j_call: TRBJ1-1; clone_size: few; cdr3_length: 10; cdr3_aa: CSFMEHEAFF; cdr3_nt: TGCAGCTTTATGGAGCATGAAGCTTTCTTT
v_call: TRBV7-2; d_call: .; j_call: TRBJ1-4; clone_size: .; cdr3_length: 15; cdr3_aa: CASSFEGSTNEKLFF; cdr3_nt: TGTGCCAGCAGCTTTGAAGGGTCAACTAATGAAAAACTGTTTTTT
v_call: TRBV2; d_call: TRBD1; j_call: TRBJ2-1; clone_size: .; cdr3_length: 14; cdr3_aa: CASSGQGGTNEQFF; cdr3_nt: TGTGCCAGCAGTGGACAGGGGGGGACCAATGAGCAGTTCTTC
v_call: TRBV5-1; d_call: .; j_call: TRBJ1-6; clone_size: .; cdr3_length: 14; cdr3_aa: CASSLEGENSPLHF; cdr3_nt: TGCGCCAGCAGCTTGGAGGGTGAGAATTCACCCCTCCACTTT
v_call: TRBV6-5; d_call: .; j_call: TRBJ1-2; clone_size: .; cdr3_length: 11; cdr3_aa: CASASPGGYTF; cdr3_nt: TGTGCCAGCGCATCCCCTGGTGGCTACACCTTC
v_call: TRBV23-1; d_call: TRBD1; j_call: TRBJ1-2; clone_size: .; cdr3_length: 14; cdr3_aa: CASRGTADFRGYTF; cdr3_nt: TGCGCCAGCAGGGGGACAGCGGACTTTCGTGGCTACACCTTC
v_call: TRBV6-6; d_call: TRBD1; j_call: TRBJ1-6; clone_size: .; cdr3_length: 14; cdr3_aa: CASSRTGYNSPLHF; cdr3_nt: TGTGCCAGCAGCCGGACAGGATATAATTCACCCCTCCACTTT
v_call: TRBV10-3; d_call: TRBD1; j_call: TRBJ1-2; clone_size: .; cdr3_length: 14; cdr3_aa: CAISGPGTAYGYTF; cdr3_nt: TGTGCCATCAGTGGACCGGGGACAGCCTATGGCTACACCTTC
v_call: TRBV6-4; d_call: TRBD2; j_call: TRBJ2-3; clone_size: .; cdr3_length: 15; cdr3_aa: CASSRAGAATDTQYF; cdr3_nt: TGTGCCAGCAGTAGAGCGGGAGCCGCCACAGATACGCAGTATTTT
v_call: TRBV5-4; d_call: .; j_call: TRBJ2-5; clone_size: .; cdr3_length: 13; cdr3_aa: CASSWDFQETQYF; cdr3_nt: TGTGCCAGCAGCTGGGACTTCCAAGAGACCCAGTACTTC
v_call: TRBV6-1; d_call: .; j_call: TRBJ2-7; clone_size: .; cdr3_length: 13; cdr3_aa: CASATVGPYEQYF; cdr3_nt: TGTGCCAGCGCTACAGTGGGCCCCTACGAGCAGTACTTC
v_call: TRBV28; d_call: .; j_call: TRBJ1-1; clone_size: .; cdr3_length: 17; cdr3_aa: CASSSYRVGLMNTEAFF; cdr3_nt: TGTGCCAGCAGTTCGTACAGGGTGGGGCTCATGAACACTGAAGCTTTCTTT
v_call: TRBV11-2; d_call: .; j_call: TRBJ2-7; clone_size: .; cdr3_length: 13; cdr3_aa: CASSLAEAGEQYF; cdr3_nt: TGTGCCAGCAGCTTAGCAGAGGCGGGAGAGCAGTACTTC
v_call: TRBV7-2; d_call: .; j_call: TRBJ2-5; clone_size: .; cdr3_length: 15; cdr3_aa: CASTPSRAFRETQYF; cdr3_nt: TGTGCCAGCACTCCCTCTAGGGCCTTCAGAGAGACCCAGTACTTC
v_call: TRBV7-2; d_call: .; j_call: TRBJ1-1; clone_size: few; cdr3_length: 13; cdr3_aa: CASSFTGSTEAFF; cdr3_nt: TGTGCCAGCAGCTTCACAGGGAGCACTGAAGCTTTCTTT
v_call: TRBV6-5; d_call: TRBD1; j_call: TRBJ2-3; clone_size: .; cdr3_length: 13; cdr3_aa: CASSQDRADTQYF; cdr3_nt: TGTGCCAGCAGCCAGGACAGGGCAGATACGCAGTATTTT
v_call: TRBV5-4; d_call: .; j_call: TRBJ2-5; clone_size: .; cdr3_length: 16; cdr3_aa: CASSPGSRGNQETQYF; cdr3_nt: TGTGCCAGCAGCCCGGGCTCTCGGGGGAACCAAGAGACCCAGTACTTC
v_call: TRBV28; d_call: TRBD1; j_call: TRBJ1-2; clone_size: few; cdr3_length: 13; cdr3_aa: CASTPAGGWGYTF; cdr3_nt: TGTGCCAGCACCCCTGCAGGGGGATGGGGCTACACCTTC
v_call: TRBV6-6; d_call: .; j_call: TRBJ1-2; clone_size: .; cdr3_length: 13; cdr3_aa: CASRPNRAEGYTF; cdr3_nt: TGTGCCAGCAGGCCGAACAGGGCGGAAGGCTACACCTTC
v_call: TRBV10-3; d_call: .; j_call: TRBJ2-1; clone_size: few; cdr3_length: 14; cdr3_aa: CASQPAGSYNEQFF; cdr3_nt: TGTGCCAGTCAACCCGCGGGCTCCTACAATGAGCAGTTCTTC
v_call: TRBV7-2; d_call: .; j_call: TRBJ2-7; clone_size: .; cdr3_length: 13; cdr3_aa: CASRPGQPGEQYF; cdr3_nt: TGTGCCAGCAGGCCGGGCCAACCGGGGGAGCAGTACTTC
v_call: TRBV29-1; d_call: .; j_call: TRBJ2-5; clone_size: few; cdr3_length: 13; cdr3_aa: CSVGGSEQETQYF; cdr3_nt: TGCAGCGTTGGGGGGTCTGAACAAGAGACCCAGTACTTC
v_call: TRBV18; d_call: .; j_call: TRBJ2-7; clone_size: .; cdr3_length: 13; cdr3_aa: CASSPSEGGEQYF; cdr3_nt: TGTGCCAGCTCACCTTCGGAGGGGGGCGAGCAGTACTTC
v_call: TRBV7-8; d_call: .; j_call: TRBJ1-5; clone_size: few; cdr3_length: 13; cdr3_aa: CASSDTSNQPQHF; cdr3_nt: TGTGCCAGCAGCGACACTAGCAATCAGCCCCAGCATTTT
v_call: TRBV19; d_call: TRBD2; j_call: TRBJ2-1; clone_size: .; cdr3_length: 17; cdr3_aa: CASSTRTSGSSYNEQFF; cdr3_nt: TGTGCCAGTAGTACCCGGACTAGCGGGAGCTCCTACAATGAGCAGTTCTTC
v_call: TRBV1; d_call: .; j_call: TRBJ1-1; clone_size: .; cdr3_length: 18; cdr3_aa: CTSSHRKGASGGNTEAFF; cdr3_nt: TGCACCAGCAGCCACCGTAAAGGTGCTTCGGGAGGGAACACTGAAGCTTTCTTT
v_call: TRBV18; d_call: TRBD2; j_call: TRBJ2-7; clone_size: .; cdr3_length: 15; cdr3_aa: CASSPGTTSSYEQYF; cdr3_nt: TGTGCCAGCTCACCAGGGACTACCAGCTCCTACGAGCAGTACTTC
v_call: TRBV10-3; d_call: TRBD2; j_call: TRBJ2-3; clone_size: .; cdr3_length: 18; cdr3_aa: CAISVGLAARNERDTQYF; cdr3_nt: TGTGCCATCAGTGTGGGGCTAGCGGCAAGAAACGAACGAGATACGCAGTATTTT
v_call: TRBV10-2; d_call: TRBD1; j_call: TRBJ1-6; clone_size: .; cdr3_length: 15; cdr3_aa: CASTPRQGWNSPLHF; cdr3_nt: TGCGCCAGCACCCCCAGACAGGGTTGGAATTCACCCCTCCACTTT
v_call: TRBV7-2; d_call: .; j_call: TRBJ2-7; clone_size: .; cdr3_length: 13; cdr3_aa: CASGQRTSAEQYF; cdr3_nt: TGTGCCAGCGGCCAGAGGACCTCGGCCGAGCAGTACTTC
v_call: TRBV10-2; d_call: TRBD1; j_call: TRBJ2-1; clone_size: few; cdr3_length: 11; cdr3_aa: CGAGGSNEQFF; cdr3_nt: TGCGGGGCAGGGGGAAGCAATGAGCAGTTCTTC
v_call: TRBV27; d_call: .; j_call: TRBJ1-6; clone_size: .; cdr3_length: 15; cdr3_aa: CASSLTPDHYSPLHF; cdr3_nt: TGTGCCAGCAGTTTAACCCCGGACCATTATTCACCCCTCCACTTT
v_call: TRBV11-2; d_call: TRBD2; j_call: TRBJ2-7; clone_size: .; cdr3_length: 14; cdr3_aa: CASSFTSGEYEQYF; cdr3_nt: TGTGCCAGCAGCTTTACTAGCGGGGAATACGAGCAGTACTTC
v_call: TRBV29-1; d_call: .; j_call: TRBJ1-2; clone_size: few; cdr3_length: 13; cdr3_aa: CSVEQGANYGYTF; cdr3_nt: TGCAGCGTTGAACAAGGGGCTAACTATGGCTACACCTTC
v_call: TRBV2; d_call: .; j_call: TRBJ1-2; clone_size: .; cdr3_length: 14; cdr3_aa: CASSEGQQVYGYTF; cdr3_nt: TGTGCCAGCAGTGAAGGACAGCAGGTCTATGGCTACACCTTC
v_call: TRBV11-2; d_call: .; j_call: TRBJ2-5; clone_size: .; cdr3_length: 16; cdr3_aa: CASSSLRDKKQETQYF; cdr3_nt: TGTGCCAGCAGCTCACTCCGGGACAAAAAGCAAGAGACCCAGTACTTC
v_call: TRBV30; d_call: .; j_call: TRBJ2-1; clone_size: .; cdr3_length: 13; cdr3_aa: CAWSVLVDNEQFF; cdr3_nt: TGTGCCTGGAGTGTACTAGTTGACAATGAGCAGTTCTTC
v_call: TRBV18; d_call: .; j_call: TRBJ2-1; clone_size: .; cdr3_length: 16; cdr3_aa: CASSPSDRRDYNEQFF; cdr3_nt: TGTGCCAGCTCACCTTCAGACAGGAGAGACTACAATGAGCAGTTCTTC
v_call: TRBV7-8; d_call: TRBD2; j_call: TRBJ2-2; clone_size: .; cdr3_length: 16; cdr3_aa: CASSPREGANTGELFF; cdr3_nt: TGTGCCAGCAGCCCCAGGGAGGGCGCGAACACCGGGGAGCTGTTTTTT
v_call: TRBV21-1; d_call: .; j_call: TRBJ1-6; clone_size: .; cdr3_length: 19; cdr3_aa: CASSRQGEGLSSYNSPLHF; cdr3_nt: TGTGCCAGCAGTAGACAGGGAGAGGGTCTGAGCTCCTATAATTCACCCCTCCACTTT
v_call: TRBV11-1; d_call: .; j_call: TRBJ2-5; clone_size: .; cdr3_length: 14; cdr3_aa: CASSLGWRQETQYF; cdr3_nt: TGTGCCAGCAGCTTAGGATGGAGGCAAGAGACCCAGTACTTC